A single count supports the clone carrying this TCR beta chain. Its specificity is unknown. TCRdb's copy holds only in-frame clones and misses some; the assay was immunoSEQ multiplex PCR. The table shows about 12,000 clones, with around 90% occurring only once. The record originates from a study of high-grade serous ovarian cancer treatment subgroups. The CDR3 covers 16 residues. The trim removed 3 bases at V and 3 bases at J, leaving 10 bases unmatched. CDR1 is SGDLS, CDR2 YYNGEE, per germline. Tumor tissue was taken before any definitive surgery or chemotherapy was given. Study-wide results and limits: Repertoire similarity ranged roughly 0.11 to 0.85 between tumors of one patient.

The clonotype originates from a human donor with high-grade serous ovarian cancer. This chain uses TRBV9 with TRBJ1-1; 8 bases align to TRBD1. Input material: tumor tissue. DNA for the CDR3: TGTGCCAGCAGCGCCCCAGGGGGCGGGGATGACACTGAAGCTTTCTTT. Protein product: CASSAPGGGDDTEAFF.